Listed below are T cell receptor beta chains from one sample, sequenced in a study of OX40 agonist ivuxolimab in advanced cancers. Here immunoSEQ multiplex PCR was the method, and the copy in TCRdb shows in-frame clones only, minus some. The sample contains more than 90,000 clones, approximately 80% of which appear only once. This specimen was CD4+ or CD8+ T cells sorted from blood, taken in a trial of the OX40 agonist ivuxolimab. The receptors here all came from an adult with an advanced solid tumor such as melanoma, head and neck, liver or kidney cancer. The CDR3 runs from the conserved cysteine through the conserved F or W. D genes are given only for firm matches. The listing skips clone size in some rows; elsewhere it reads once, few, many or a size class.

D,V,J,size,CDR3,DNA
-,TRBV9,TRBJ1-5,-,CASSEDLGQPQHF,TGTGCCAGCAGCGAGGATCTCGGTCAGCCCCAGCATTTT
TRBD2,TRBV11-1,TRBJ2-1,-,CASSFSGGAVGEQFF,TGTGCCAGCAGCTTTAGCGGGGGGGCCGTCGGTGAGCAGTTCTTC
-,TRBV19,TRBJ1-4,-,CASSIGQGEKLFF,TGTGCCAGTAGTATCGGCCAAGGGGAAAAACTGTTTTTT
-,TRBV5-1,TRBJ1-1,-,CASSLTVGGVDTEAFF,TGCGCCAGCAGCTTGACCGTAGGGGGGGTCGACACTGAAGCTTTCTTT
-,TRBV29-1,TRBJ2-1,-,CSVFWNEQFF,TGCAGCGTGTTTTGGAATGAGCAGTTCTTC
-,TRBV7-7,TRBJ2-1,-,CASSPRGPNRSYNEQFF,TGTGCCAGCAGCCCCCGGGGACCAAACCGCTCCTACAATGAGCAGTTCTTC
-,TRBV7-9,TRBJ2-1,-,CASSLRQGITSSYNEQFF,TGTGCCAGCAGCTTACGCCAGGGAATTACTAGCTCCTACAATGAGCAGTTCTTC
-,TRBV6-1,TRBJ1-3,few,CASSEQRGSFGNTIYF,TGTGCCAGCAGTGAACAAAGGGGGTCATTTGGAAACACCATATATTTT
TRBD1,TRBV15,TRBJ1-6,-,CATSRDRGQGSPLHF,TGTGCCACCAGCAGAGACAGGGGGCAGGGGTCACCCCTCCACTTT
-,TRBV5-1,TRBJ2-3,-,CASRSGQDTQYF,TGCGCCAGTCGTTCTGGGCAAGATACGCAGTATTTT
TRBD1,TRBV4-1,TRBJ2-3,once,CASSQGWGQGYTDTQYF,TGCGCCAGCAGCCAGGGCTGGGGACAGGGATACACAGATACGCAGTATTTT
-,TRBV9,TRBJ1-2,-,CASSNSGAWHTF,TGTGCCAGCAGTAATTCGGGAGCCTGGCACACCTTC
-,TRBV7-9,TRBJ2-1,-,CASSSLRDPPGNEQFF,TGTGCCAGCAGCTCTCTTCGGGACCCGCCCGGCAATGAGCAGTTCTTC
-,TRBV5-1,TRBJ2-3,-,CASSLAPYGGDTQYF,TGCGCCAGCAGCTTGGCACCATATGGAGGGGATACGCAGTATTTT
-,TRBV10-3,TRBJ2-2,few,CAISERSEELFF,TGTGCCATCAGTGAGAGATCGGAGGAGCTGTTTTTT
-,TRBV2,TRBJ2-1,-,CASVFGHRVDEQFF,TGTGCCAGCGTTTTTGGACACAGAGTGGATGAGCAGTTCTTC
-,TRBV18,TRBJ2-7,-,CASSPQGSGAAYEQYF,TGTGCCAGCTCACCTCAAGGGAGCGGAGCTGCCTACGAGCAGTACTTC
-,TRBV7-2,TRBJ1-1,-,CASSWTAANTEAFF,TGTGCCAGCAGCTGGACAGCTGCGAACACTGAAGCTTTCTTT
-,TRBV19,TRBJ1-5,-,CASSIPGANQPQHF,TGTGCCAGTAGTATACCAGGGGCAAATCAGCCCCAGCATTTT
-,TRBV7-9,TRBJ2-7,-,CASSGPVTYEQYF,TGTGCCAGCAGCGGACCGGTGACCTACGAGCAGTACTTC
-,TRBV19,TRBJ1-3,-,CASTRRTGNTIYF,TGTGCCAGTACTCGGCGTACTGGAAACACCATATATTTT
TRBD1,TRBV7-3,TRBJ2-7,-,CASSRTGLGEQYF,TGTGCCAGCAGCCGGACAGGGTTAGGCGAGCAGTACTTC
TRBD2,TRBV7-3,TRBJ2-7,-,CASSLQPSGNYEQYF,TGTGCCAGCAGCTTACAACCTAGCGGCAACTACGAGCAGTACTTC
TRBD1,TRBV15,TRBJ1-2,-,CATSRGAETGPYGYTF,TGTGCCACCAGCAGAGGTGCAGAGACAGGGCCGTATGGCTACACCTTC
TRBD1,TRBV6-4,TRBJ1-6,-,CASSRGQGKSPLHF,TGTGCCAGCAGTAGGGGACAGGGGAAGTCACCCCTCCACTTT
-,TRBV27,TRBJ2-7,-,CASSLKLGRSTYEQYF,TGTGCCAGCAGTTTAAAACTGGGGCGATCTACCTACGAGCAGTACTTC
-,TRBV6-6,TRBJ1-1,-,CASSLQTVNTEAFF,TGTGCCAGCAGCCTCCAGACAGTGAACACTGAAGCTTTCTTT
TRBD2,TRBV5-1,TRBJ2-3,once,CASSLSSGGAQDTQYF,TGCGCCAGCAGCCTTTCTAGCGGGGGGGCCCAAGATACGCAGTATTTT
-,TRBV19,TRBJ1-1,once,CASSIGSGNTEAFF,TGTGCCAGTAGTATCGGGTCCGGGAACACTGAAGCTTTCTTT
-,TRBV9,TRBJ2-2,-,CASSERENTGELFF,TGTGCCAGCAGCGAGAGGGAGAACACCGGGGAGCTGTTTTTT
TRBD1,TRBV5-1,TRBJ1-1,few,CASSSTITGGTEAFF,TGCGCCAGCAGCTCAACGATAACAGGGGGCACTGAAGCTTTCTTT
TRBD1,TRBV6-5,TRBJ1-2,few,CASTNLDRATGYTF,TGTGCCAGCACCAACCTCGACAGGGCGACTGGCTACACCTTC
-,TRBV11-2,TRBJ1-1,-,CASSLERTNTEAFF,TGTGCCAGCAGCTTAGAACGGACGAACACTGAAGCTTTCTTT
-,TRBV2,TRBJ2-1,once,CASKAAGSYNEQFF,TGTGCCAGCAAAGCGGCTGGCTCCTACAATGAGCAGTTCTTC
-,TRBV7-8,TRBJ1-4,-,CASSPEGGEKLFF,TGTGCCAGCAGCCCTGAGGGAGGGGAAAAACTGTTTTTT
TRBD1,TRBV7-2,TRBJ2-2,-,CASSYRQGIDTGELFF,TGTGCCAGCAGTTACCGACAGGGCATAGACACCGGGGAGCTGTTTTTT
-,TRBV5-6,TRBJ2-1,once,CASSQVGVGGIGEQFF,TGTGCCAGCAGCCAGGTTGGGGTGGGGGGAATTGGTGAGCAGTTCTTC
TRBD1,TRBV2,TRBJ1-2,-,CASSDQGVNYGYTF,TGTGCCAGCAGTGATCAGGGGGTTAACTATGGCTACACCTTC
-,TRBV7-2,TRBJ2-7,once,CASSLERALQYEQYF,TGTGCCAGCAGCTTAGAGAGGGCACTCCAATACGAGCAGTACTTC
-,TRBV11-1,TRBJ2-3,-,CASSLRAGATDTQYF,TGTGCCAGCAGCTTACGAGCAGGGGCCACAGATACGCAGTATTTT
TRBD1,TRBV6-5,TRBJ1-4,few,CASTPDREREKLFF,TGTGCCAGCACTCCAGACAGGGAGAGGGAAAAACTGTTTTTT
TRBD1,TRBV27,TRBJ2-3,-,CASSLGRTWTGTSDTQYF,TGTGCCAGCAGTTTAGGGAGGACTTGGACAGGGACCTCAGATACGCAGTATTTT
TRBD1,TRBV2,TRBJ2-2,-,CASMGDRIPGELFF,TGTGCCAGCATGGGGGACAGGATCCCCGGGGAGCTGTTTTTT
-,TRBV19,TRBJ2-7,-,CASSISGANYEQYF,TGTGCCAGTAGTATATCAGGGGCAAACTACGAGCAGTACTTC